This entry features one T cell receptor beta chain sequence. Antigen unknown. The sample comes from a study of T cell responses to AZD1222 COVID-19 vaccine. Points from the study as a whole: Most donors were white British, females outnumbered males, and clonal diversity was possibly underestimated.

Sequencing was performed with immunoSEQ multiplex PCR; in TCRdb, only in-frame clones are kept and a portion is missing. The sample shows 150,000 to 200,000 clones, over 85% of them seen only once. V was cut by 10 bases and J by 0 bases, with 12 bases left in between. The CDR3 sequence is 13 residues long. Looked up from germline, CDR1 is WSHSY and CDR2 is SAAADI. The specimen was peripheral blood, collected on day 0 of AZD1222 vaccination. The sequence came from an adult in good health. The gene calls are TRBV10-2 and TRBJ1-1, with unresolved D. CDR3 amino acids: CATLLTMNTEAFF. The CDR3 DNA reads as TGCGCCACCCTCTTGACCATGAACACTGAAGCTTTCTTT.